This entry features one T cell receptor (beta chain) sequence. These data come from a study of blood T cell repertoires in COVID-19. Profiled with immunoSEQ multiplex PCR; TCRdb holds only in-frame clones, not every one. The data contain more than 100,000 clones, 60% to 85% of them singletons. Deletions cut 8 bases from V and 2 bases from J, with 10 bases between. This CDR3 is built from 13 residues. Germline assignment: CDR1 MDHEN and CDR2 SYDVKM. Specimen: peripheral blood. The chain joins TRBV28 to TRBJ1-5, with a possible D match to TRBD1 (5 bases). This clonotype originated in a human donor with acute or convalescent COVID-19. The donor label of this sample is uncertain. The CDR3 is CASQFRGNQPQHF. CDR3 bases: TGTGCCAGCCAGTTCAGGGGCAATCAGCCCCAGCATTTT. Using reference TRBV28 and TRBJ1-5 for the parts outside the CDR3, the full variable domain is DVKVTQSSRYLVKRTGEKVFLECVQDMDHENMFWYRQDPGLGLRLIYFSYDVKMKEKGDIPEGYSVSREKKERFSLILESASTNQTSMYLCASQFRGNQPQHFGDGTRLSIL.